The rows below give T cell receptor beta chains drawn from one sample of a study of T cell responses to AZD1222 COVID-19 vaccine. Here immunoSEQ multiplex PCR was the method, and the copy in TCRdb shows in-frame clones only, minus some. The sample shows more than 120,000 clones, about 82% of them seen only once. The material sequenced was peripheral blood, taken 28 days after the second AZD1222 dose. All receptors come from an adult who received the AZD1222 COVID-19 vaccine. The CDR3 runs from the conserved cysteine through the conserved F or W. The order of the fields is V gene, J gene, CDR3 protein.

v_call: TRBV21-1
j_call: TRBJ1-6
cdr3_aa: CASSGRQGNSYNSPLHF

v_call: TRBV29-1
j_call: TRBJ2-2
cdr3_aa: CSVDEGRELFF

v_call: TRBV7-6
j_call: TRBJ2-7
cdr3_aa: CASSPGLAGWSYEQYF

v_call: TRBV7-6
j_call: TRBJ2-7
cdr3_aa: CASSLASGTGMGEQYF

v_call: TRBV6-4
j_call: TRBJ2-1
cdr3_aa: CASSDSRDHSNEQFF

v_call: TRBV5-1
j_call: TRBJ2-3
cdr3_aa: CASSYLTSGTTDTQYF

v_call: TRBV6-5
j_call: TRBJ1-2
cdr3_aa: CASSSDFRGYGYTF

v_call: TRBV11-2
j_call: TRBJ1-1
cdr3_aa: CASSLVRQNTEAFF

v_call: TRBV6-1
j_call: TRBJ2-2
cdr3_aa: CASRGQTNTGELFF

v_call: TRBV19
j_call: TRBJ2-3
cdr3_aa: CASRRTSSDTQYF

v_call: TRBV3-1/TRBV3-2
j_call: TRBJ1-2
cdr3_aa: CASSRPDRAEGYTF

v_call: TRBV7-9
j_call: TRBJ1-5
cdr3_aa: CASSLAGDRPQHF

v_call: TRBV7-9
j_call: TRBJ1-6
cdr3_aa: CASSSTGSGSSYNSPLHF

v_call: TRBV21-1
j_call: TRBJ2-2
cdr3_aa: CASSPRATGELFF

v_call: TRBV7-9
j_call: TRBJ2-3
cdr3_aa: CASSPFGGAADTQYF

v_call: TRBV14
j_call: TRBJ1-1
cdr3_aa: CASSPRTGVTEAFF

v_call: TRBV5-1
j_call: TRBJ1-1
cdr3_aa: CASSAWAIGTEAFF

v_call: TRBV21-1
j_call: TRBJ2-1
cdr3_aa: CASSPCFSSYNEQFF

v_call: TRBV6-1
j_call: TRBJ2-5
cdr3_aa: CASSDAFGETQYF

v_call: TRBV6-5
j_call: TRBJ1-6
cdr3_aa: CASSYTGLNSPLHF

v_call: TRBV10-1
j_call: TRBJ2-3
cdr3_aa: CASSGRTDTQYF

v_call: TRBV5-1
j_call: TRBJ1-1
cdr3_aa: CASSKQGMNTEAFF

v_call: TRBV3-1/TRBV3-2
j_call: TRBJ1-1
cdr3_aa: CASSPGDRRDTEAFF

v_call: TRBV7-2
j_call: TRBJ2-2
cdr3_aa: CASSPSHANTGELFF

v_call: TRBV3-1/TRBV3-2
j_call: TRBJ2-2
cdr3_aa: CASSRTGTGELFF

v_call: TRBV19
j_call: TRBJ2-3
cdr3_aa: CASRGAGLTDTQYF

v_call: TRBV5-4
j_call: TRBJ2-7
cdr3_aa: CASSLGAFYEQYF

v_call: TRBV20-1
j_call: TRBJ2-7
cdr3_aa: CSASSPYEQYF

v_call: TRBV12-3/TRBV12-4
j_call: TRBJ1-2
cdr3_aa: CASRWDRTGGYTF

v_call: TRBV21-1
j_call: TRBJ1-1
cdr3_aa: CARSTVLEGEAFF

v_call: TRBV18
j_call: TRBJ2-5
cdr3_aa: CASSPEETQYF

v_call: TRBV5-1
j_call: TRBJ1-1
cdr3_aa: CASRSWDTEAFF

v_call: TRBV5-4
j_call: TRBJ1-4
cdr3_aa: CASSMGGGQPVLRFF

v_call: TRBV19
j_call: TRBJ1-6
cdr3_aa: CASRTDSYSPLHF

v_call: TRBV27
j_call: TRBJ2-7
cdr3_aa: CASSSPGPTYEQYF

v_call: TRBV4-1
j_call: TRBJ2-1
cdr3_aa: CASSRETGRNEQFF

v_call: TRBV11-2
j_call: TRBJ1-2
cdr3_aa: CASSPGTYYGYTF

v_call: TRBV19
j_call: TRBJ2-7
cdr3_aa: CASSVLAGGYEQYF

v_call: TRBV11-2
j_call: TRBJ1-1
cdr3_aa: CASSLDLGTGPWTFF

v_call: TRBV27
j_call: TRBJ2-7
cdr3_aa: CASKPGAGGYEQYF

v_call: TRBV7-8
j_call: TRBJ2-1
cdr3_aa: CASSSTTSGFTYNEQFF

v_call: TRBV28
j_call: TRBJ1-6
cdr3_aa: CASILGGGRYNSPLHF

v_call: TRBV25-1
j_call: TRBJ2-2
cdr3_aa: CATLEGTTIGTGELFF

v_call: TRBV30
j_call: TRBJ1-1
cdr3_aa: CAWSAPGQGWNTEAFF

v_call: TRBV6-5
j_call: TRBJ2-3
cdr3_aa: CASRTPGASDTQYF

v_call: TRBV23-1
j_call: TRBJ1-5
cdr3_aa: CASSLDPTGTEFQPQHF

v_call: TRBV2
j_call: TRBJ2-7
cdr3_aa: CASSWGIVYEQYF

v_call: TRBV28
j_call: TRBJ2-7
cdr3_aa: CASSFRLAVYEQYF

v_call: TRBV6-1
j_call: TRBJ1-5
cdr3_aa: CASSELGRGYPPQHF

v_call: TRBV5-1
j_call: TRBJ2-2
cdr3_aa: CASSAGGLAGTGELFF

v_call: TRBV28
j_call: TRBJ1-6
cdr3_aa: CASSPPPGSDNSPLHF

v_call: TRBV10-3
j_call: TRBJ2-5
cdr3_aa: CAISEGLAGGVETQYF

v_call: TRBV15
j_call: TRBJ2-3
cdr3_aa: CATSREASTDTQYF

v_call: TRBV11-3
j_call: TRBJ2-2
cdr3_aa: CASSSLAGGTGELFF

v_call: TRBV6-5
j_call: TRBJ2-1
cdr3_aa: CASSYSGTSGYNEQFF

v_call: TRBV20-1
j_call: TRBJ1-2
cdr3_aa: CSASQLTNYGYTF

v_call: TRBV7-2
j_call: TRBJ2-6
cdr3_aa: CASSQMSAGVPGANVLTF

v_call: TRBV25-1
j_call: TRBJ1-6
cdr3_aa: CASTAGPNSPLHF

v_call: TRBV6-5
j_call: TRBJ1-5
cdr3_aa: CASRGVQGGMGPQHF